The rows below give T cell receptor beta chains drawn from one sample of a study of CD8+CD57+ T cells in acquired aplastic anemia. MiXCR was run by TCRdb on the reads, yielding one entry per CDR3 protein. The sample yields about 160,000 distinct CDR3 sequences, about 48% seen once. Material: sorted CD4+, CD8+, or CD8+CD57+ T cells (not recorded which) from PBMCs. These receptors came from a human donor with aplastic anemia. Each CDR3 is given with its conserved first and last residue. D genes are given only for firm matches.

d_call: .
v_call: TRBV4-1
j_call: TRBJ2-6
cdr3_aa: CASSTGSVANVLTF

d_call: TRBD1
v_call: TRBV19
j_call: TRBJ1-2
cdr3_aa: CASSLIDRAAGYTF

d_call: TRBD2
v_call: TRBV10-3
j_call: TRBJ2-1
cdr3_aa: CAITETSQNYNEQFF

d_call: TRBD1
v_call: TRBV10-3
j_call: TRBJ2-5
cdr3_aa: CAIKTGGGQETQYF

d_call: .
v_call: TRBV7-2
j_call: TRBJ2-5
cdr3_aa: CASSLEGGAYQETQYF

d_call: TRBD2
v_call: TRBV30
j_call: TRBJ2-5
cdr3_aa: CANDFYSGRAGETQYF

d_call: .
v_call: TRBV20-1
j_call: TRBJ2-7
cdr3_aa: CSAPAPRGNEQYF

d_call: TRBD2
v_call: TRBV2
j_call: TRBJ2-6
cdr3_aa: CASNPLTSSSGANVLNF

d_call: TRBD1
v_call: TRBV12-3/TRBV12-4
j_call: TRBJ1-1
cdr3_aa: CASSWGQGTEAFF

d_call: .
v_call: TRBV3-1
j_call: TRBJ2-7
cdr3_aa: CASSSGTVTYEQYF

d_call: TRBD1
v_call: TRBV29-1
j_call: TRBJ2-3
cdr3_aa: CSVGQHTDTQYF

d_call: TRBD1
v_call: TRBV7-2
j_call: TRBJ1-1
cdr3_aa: CASSSFTGGVEAFF

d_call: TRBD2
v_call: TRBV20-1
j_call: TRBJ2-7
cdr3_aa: CSAPNPLAGRGEQYF

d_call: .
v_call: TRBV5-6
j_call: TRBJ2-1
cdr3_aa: CASSGSLRDNEQFF

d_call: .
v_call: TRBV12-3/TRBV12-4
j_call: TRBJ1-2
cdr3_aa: CASSLVEGFGYGYTF

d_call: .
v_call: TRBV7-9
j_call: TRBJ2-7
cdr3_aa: CASSPLSAGIYEQYF